Sequencing of this T cell receptor beta chain was carried out in a study of blood T cell repertoires in COVID-19 (TCRdb year 2020). In the study overall: Collaborator samples came from the United States, Italy and Spain and covered acute and convalescent phases of COVID-19. Where HLA class I and class II types were available, the types were taken from metadata supplied by the sample provider, not from assay-based typing. The repertoires were released in a freely available public database intended as a resource for research on the immune response to SARS-CoV-2. Nearly every sample came with metadata listing a de-identified subject ID, COVID-19 status, age in years and sex. The samples were drawn from two sources: the first 160 participants of the ongoing ImmuneRACE study, and 1,000 to 1,500 subjects contributed by 6 global collaborators. The material from the prospective study consisted of cDNA or gDNA derived from T cells, B-cell-depleted T cells, or PBMCs. Subjects who had been exposed to COVID-19, were actively infected with it, or had recovered from it provided the deeply sampled blood TCRbeta repertoires that made up the dataset.

The full study reports these points: Clinical and demographic metadata were provided uncurated, with the amount varying by source and participant.

V has 6 bases trimmed and J has 7 bases trimmed; junction bases matching no gene number 8. CDR1 MNHEY and CDR2 SMNVEV are derived from the germline V gene (reference sequence). The CDR3 holds 14 amino acids from the cysteine to the phenylalanine. Only CDR3 DNA remains: 42 bases, in frame from the first base. Collaborating institutions collected whole blood in K2EDTA tubes following their own protocols. For TCRbeta analysis, collaborator samples were shipped as frozen whole blood, as isolated PBMCs, or as DNA extracted from either sample type. The immunoSEQ Assay, a bias-controlled multiplex PCR, was used to amplify TCRbeta CDR3 regions from genomic DNA. In the original analysis: The number of nucleated cells in each sample was estimated from the amplification of reference gene primers within the assay. To quantify the absolute abundance of each unique TCRbeta CDR3 rearrangement, sequence reads were collapsed and filtered. For each sample, productive Simpson clonality was calculated by taking the square root of Simpson's diversity index across productive rearrangements. TCRdb holds this immuneACCESS table with in-frame rearrangements only. Some clones are missing; in checked studies, unresolved V genes explain under half, and the rest has no known cause. Clone size and the V and J calls come from that table; the DNA yielded D and trimming. For this sample there are hundreds of thousands of clones; around 84% appear just once. The ten largest clones add up to 15% to 20% of the sample.

As for this clone: Its antigen is unknown. No base quality information exists; no much larger clone differs at one position.

The source material was peripheral blood. The chain couples TRBV27 to TRBJ2-2, with TRBD2 identical over 7 junction bases. The TCR was taken from a woman of 80 years or more with active or convalescent COVID-19. The DNA is TGTGCCAGCAGCACAAGCGGGGCGGGCGGGGAGCTGTTTTTT. Translated, this gives CASSTSGAGGELFF.